The 7 T cell receptor beta chains in this list originate from one sample, sequenced in a study of tumor-infiltrating lymphocytes in primary liver carcinoma. Starting material of 400 to 600 ng total RNA yielded TCR beta cDNA via a constant-region primer. Slightly modified ARM-PCR, run as three nested multiplex PCR rounds, produced the TCR beta libraries. TRBV1-TRBV30 forward primers paired with a C-beta reverse primer drove the first two PCR rounds, about 10 cycles each. TCRdb reprocessed the multiplex PCR reads via MiXCR and lists one record per CDR3 protein. Of 80,000 or so distinct CDR3 sequences in the sample, 65% to 75% were seen once. Scientists recovered RNA and DNA together from approximately 20-30 mg of unsorted bulk tissue. The sample consisted of tumor-adjacent normal liver tissue. These receptors originate from a man in his forties or fifties with primary liver carcinoma and hepatitis B virus infection.

As concerns this clonotype: A junction end diverges from the germline sequence, so it may reflect a read error. This CDR3 reads CASSPTGYTEASF. DNA for the CDR3: TGTGCCAGCAGTCCTACAGGGTACACTGAAGCTTCATTT. This sequence joins TRBV6-1 and TRBJ1-1, with D maybe TRBD1 (6 bases). The length of the CDR3 is 13 residues. CDR1 MNHNS and CDR2 SASEGT come from the germline V gene.

The CDR3 here is CARSRGYRPYEQYF. In DNA, the CDR3 is TGTGCCAGGAGCCGGGGCTACAGACCCTACGAGCAGTACTTC. V usage is TRBV5-4 and J usage is TRBJ2-7; D might be TRBD1 or TRBD2, each matching 5 bases. The germline CDR1 and CDR2 sequences are SGHNT and YYREEE (reference sequence). V was cut by 8 bases and J by 2 bases, with 17 bases left in between. CDR3 length: 14 residues.

As regards this clonotype: A read error may be the cause here, since a much bigger clone is one base away. This chain uses TRBV5-1 with TRBJ2-2, with D possibly TRBD2 on 6 matching bases. Trimming removed 9 bases from V and 0 bases from J, with 15 bases in between. The CDR3 has 15 amino acids. Germline CDR1 SGHRS, CDR2 YFSETQ. CDR3 nucleotides: TGCGCCAACAGGAGAGGAGGGGCGAACACCGGGGAGCTGTTTTTT. It translates to CANRRGGANTGELFF.

Only a few counts were recorded for this clonotype. Possible read error: a much larger clone is one base away. The chain uses TRBV30 and TRBJ2-6, with a weak D call TRBD1 (6 bases). Per germline, CDR1 GTSNPN and CDR2 SVGIG (reference sequence). The CDR3 extends over 13 amino acids. V gave up 7 bases and J gave up 1 base, with 8 bases separating them. The CDR3 here is CAYRESGANVLTF. The CDR3 DNA sequence: TGTGCCTACAGGGAGTCTGGGGCCAACGTCCTGACTTTC.

CDR3 DNA: TGTGCCACCAGCAGAGTAGAGGCGGGGGGGAATGAGCAGTTCTTC. This gives the protein CATSRVEAGGNEQFF. The chain employs TRBV15 and TRBJ2-1; 9 nucleotides line up with TRBD2. Germline V CDR1 and CDR2: LNHNV, YYDKDF (reference sequence). Germline trimming cut 1 base from V and 7 bases from J; bases unmatched to any gene: 5. This CDR3 comprises 15 residues.

On this clonotype itself: One end of the junction is discordant with germline, which a read error may explain. The chain joins TRBV12-3 or TRBV12-4 to TRBJ2-1, with TRBD2 matching over 13 bases. This CDR3 spans 16 amino acids. CDR3 sequence reads: CARRNPWTSGRDEQFF. CDR3 nucleotide sequence: TGTGCCCGCAGAAACCCCTGGACTAGCGGGAGAGATGAGCAGTTCTTC.

About this clonotype: Mismatch with germline at one junction end may stem from a read error. This chain connects TRBV13 to TRBJ2-7; D not certain. Looked up from germline, CDR1 is PRHDT and CDR2 is FYEKMQ (reference sequence). The CDR3 extends over 14 amino acids. DNA of the CDR3: TGTGCCAACAGCTTACAGCTCCGGAACCCTGGGCAGTACTTC. Protein sequence: CANSLQLRNPGQYF.